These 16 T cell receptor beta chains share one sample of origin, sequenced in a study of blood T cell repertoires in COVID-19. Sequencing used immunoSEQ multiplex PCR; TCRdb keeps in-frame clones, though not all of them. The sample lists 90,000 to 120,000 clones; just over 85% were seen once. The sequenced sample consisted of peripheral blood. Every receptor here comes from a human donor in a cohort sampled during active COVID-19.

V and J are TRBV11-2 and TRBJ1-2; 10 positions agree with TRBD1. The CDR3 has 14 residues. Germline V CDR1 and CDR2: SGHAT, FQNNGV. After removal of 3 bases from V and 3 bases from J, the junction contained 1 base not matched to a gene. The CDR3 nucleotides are TGTGCCAGCAGCTTCGGACAGGGGGACTATGGCTACACCTTC. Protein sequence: CASSFGQGDYGYTF.

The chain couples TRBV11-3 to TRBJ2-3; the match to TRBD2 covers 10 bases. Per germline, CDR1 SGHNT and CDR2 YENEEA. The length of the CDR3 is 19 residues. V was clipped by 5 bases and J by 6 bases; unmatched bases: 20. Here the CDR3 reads CASSPGLAGEKTTPDTQYF. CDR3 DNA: TGTGCCAGCAGCCCTGGCCTAGCGGGGGAAAAAACTACCCCCGATACGCAGTATTTT.

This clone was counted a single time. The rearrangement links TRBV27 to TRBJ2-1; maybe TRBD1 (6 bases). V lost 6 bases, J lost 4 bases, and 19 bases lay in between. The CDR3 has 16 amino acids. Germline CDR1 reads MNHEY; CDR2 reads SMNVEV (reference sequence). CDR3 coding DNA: TGTGCCAGCAGCCCAACAGGGCCGGCCCTTTACAATGAGCAGTTCTTC. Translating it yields CASSPTGPALYNEQFF.

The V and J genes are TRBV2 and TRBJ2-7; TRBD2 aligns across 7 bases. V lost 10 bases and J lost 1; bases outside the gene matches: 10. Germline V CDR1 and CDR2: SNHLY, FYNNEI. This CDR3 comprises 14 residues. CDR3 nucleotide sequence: TGTGCCACCCTGGGGCGGGAGACTTCCTACGAGCAGTACTTC. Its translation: CATLGRETSYEQYF.

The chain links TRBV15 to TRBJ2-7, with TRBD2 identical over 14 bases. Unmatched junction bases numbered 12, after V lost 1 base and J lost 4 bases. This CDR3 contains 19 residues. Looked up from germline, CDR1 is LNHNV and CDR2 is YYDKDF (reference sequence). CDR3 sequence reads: CATSRGSGLAGGKRYEQYF. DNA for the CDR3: TGTGCCACCAGCAGAGGGAGTGGACTAGCGGGAGGAAAAAGGTACGAGCAGTACTTC.

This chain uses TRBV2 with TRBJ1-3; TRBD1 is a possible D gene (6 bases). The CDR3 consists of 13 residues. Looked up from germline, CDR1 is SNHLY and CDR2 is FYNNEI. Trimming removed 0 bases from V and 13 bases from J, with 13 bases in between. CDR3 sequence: CASSEARGQWIYF. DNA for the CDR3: TGTGCCAGCAGTGAAGCGCGGGGGCAGTGGATATATTTT.

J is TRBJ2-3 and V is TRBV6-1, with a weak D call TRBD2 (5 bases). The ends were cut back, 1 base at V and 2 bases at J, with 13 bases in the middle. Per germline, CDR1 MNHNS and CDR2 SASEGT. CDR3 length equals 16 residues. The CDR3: CASSEGTRPLTDTQYF. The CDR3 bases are TGTGCCAGCAGTGAAGGGACTCGCCCGCTCACAGATACGCAGTATTTT.

CDR3 loop: CASSISGGIYNEQFF. CDR3 nucleotides: TGTGCCAGCAGCATTAGCGGGGGAATCTACAATGAGCAGTTCTTC. This sequence joins TRBV4-2 and TRBJ2-1; 9 bases fit TRBD2. From germline, CDR1 is LGHNA and CDR2 YNFKEQ. Germline trimming cut 5 bases from V and 3 bases from J; bases unmatched to any gene: 5. The CDR3 sequence is 15 residues long.

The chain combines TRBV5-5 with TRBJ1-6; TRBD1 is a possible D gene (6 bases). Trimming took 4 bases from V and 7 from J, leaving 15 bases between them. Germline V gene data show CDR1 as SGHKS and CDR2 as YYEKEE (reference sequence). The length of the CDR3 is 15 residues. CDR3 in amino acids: CASSPSGQGNSPLHF. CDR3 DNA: TGTGCCAGCAGCCCGTCGGGCCAGGGGAATTCACCCCTCCACTTT.

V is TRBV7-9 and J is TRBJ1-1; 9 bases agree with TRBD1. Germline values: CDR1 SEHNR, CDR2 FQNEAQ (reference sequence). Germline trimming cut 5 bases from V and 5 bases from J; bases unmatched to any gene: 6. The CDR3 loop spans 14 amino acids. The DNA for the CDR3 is TGTGCCAGCAGCCTGGGACAGGGAGAGACTGAAGCTTTCTTT. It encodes CASSLGQGETEAFF.

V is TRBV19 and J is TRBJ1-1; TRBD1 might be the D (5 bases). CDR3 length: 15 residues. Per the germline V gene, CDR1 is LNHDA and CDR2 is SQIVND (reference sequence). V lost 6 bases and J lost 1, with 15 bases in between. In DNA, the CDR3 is TGTGCCAGTAGCCCGGGGGGGTACCCGAACACTGAAGCTTTCTTT. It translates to CASSPGGYPNTEAFF.

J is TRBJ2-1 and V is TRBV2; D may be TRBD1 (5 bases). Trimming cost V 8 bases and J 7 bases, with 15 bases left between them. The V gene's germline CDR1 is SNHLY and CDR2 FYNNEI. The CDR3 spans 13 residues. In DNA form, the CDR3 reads TGTGCCAGCGATAAAATGACAGATAATGAGCAGTTCTTC. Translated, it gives CASDKMTDNEQFF.

In DNA, the CDR3 is TGCGCCAGCAGCGCGACAGGGGTCCTCTCCTACGAGCAGTACTTC. This sequence encodes CASSATGVLSYEQYF. V gene TRBV5-1 combines with J gene TRBJ2-7, with TRBD1 matching 8 bases. There are 15 residues in the CDR3. V was pared by 4 bases and J by 0 bases, with 6 bases of the junction left unmatched. In germline, CDR1 is SGHRS, CDR2 YFSETQ.

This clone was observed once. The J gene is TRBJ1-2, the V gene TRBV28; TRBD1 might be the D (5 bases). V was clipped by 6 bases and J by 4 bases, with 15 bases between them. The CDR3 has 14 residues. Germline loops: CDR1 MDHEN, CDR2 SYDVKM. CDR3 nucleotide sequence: TGTGCCAGCAGCTGGATGGGGCCCTTCTATGGCTACACCTTC. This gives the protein CASSWMGPFYGYTF.

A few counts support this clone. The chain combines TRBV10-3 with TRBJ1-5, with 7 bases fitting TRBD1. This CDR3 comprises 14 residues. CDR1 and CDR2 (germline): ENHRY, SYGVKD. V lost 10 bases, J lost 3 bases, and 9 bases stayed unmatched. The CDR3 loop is CATATGSSNQPQHF. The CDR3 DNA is TGTGCCACCGCGACAGGGTCGTCCAATCAGCCCCAGCATTTT.

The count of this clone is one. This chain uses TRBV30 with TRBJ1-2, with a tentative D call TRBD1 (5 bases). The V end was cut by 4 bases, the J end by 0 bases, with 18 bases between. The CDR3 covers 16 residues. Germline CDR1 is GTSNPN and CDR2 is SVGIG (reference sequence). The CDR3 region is CAWKGPTPGTNYGYTF. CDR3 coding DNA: TGTGCCTGGAAGGGTCCTACTCCAGGGACTAACTATGGCTACACCTTC. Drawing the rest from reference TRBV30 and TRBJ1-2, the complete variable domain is SQTIHQWPATLVQPVGSPLSLECTVEGTSNPNLYWYRQAAGRGLQLLFYSVGIGQISSEVPQNLSASRPQDRQFILSSKKLLLSDSGFYLCAWKGPTPGTNYGYTFGSGTRLTVV.